Given below is one TCR beta chain in context. Its antigen is unknown. Base qualities are not at hand, and no much larger clone is one base apart. For sequencing of the TCRbeta CDR3 region, genomic DNA was extracted from the sorted cells. The immunoSEQ Assay was used to sequence the TCRbeta CDR3 regions. Held by TCRdb, this immuneACCESS table contains in-frame sequences only and omits some clones. Under half of the omission traces to an unresolved V gene where checked; the cause of the rest is unknown. The sample table contains 70,000 or so clones; only one count was recorded for just over 85% of them. In total, the top ten clones hold 0.86% of the sample. The trial excluded patients who had a history of autoimmune disease or were on systemic immunosuppression. Peripheral blood for TCR sequencing was collected from all dose cohorts at baseline, on cycle 4 day 1, and on cycle 7 day 1. The samples were drawn from a first-in-human, open-label, multicenter phase I dose-escalation trial of ivuxolimab. Adults with locally advanced or metastatic head and neck squamous cell, hepatocellular, melanoma or renal cell carcinoma were enrolled in the trial. CD4+ and CD8+ T cells were sorted separately from peripheral blood before TCR sequencing.

The entry originates in a study of OX40 agonist ivuxolimab in advanced cancers. About the study as a whole: Ivuxolimab, which targeted the costimulatory receptor OX40 (CD134), was an agonistic, fully human IgG2 monoclonal antibody. The dose-escalation cohort was almost 85% male with a mean age of approximately 60 years, ranging from roughly 20 to 80. Partial responses were achieved by three dose-escalation patients, of whom one had hepatocellular carcinoma and two had cutaneous melanoma. Of the roughly 54 dose-escalation patients, hepatocellular carcinoma was present in roughly 19, melanoma in approximately 15, renal cell carcinoma in 9 and head and neck cancer in 9. Patients were allowed to have had prior anti-PD-1, anti-PD-L1 or anti-CTLA-4 therapy, and 30% to 50% of the dose-escalation patients had previously received checkpoint inhibitors. The purpose of peripheral TCRbeta sequencing was to test whether ivuxolimab changed TCR sequence diversity and led to clonal T-cell expansion. The monotherapy dose-escalation portion (N of about 57 patients) of the phase I ivuxolimab trial is reported in the paper. Intravenous ivuxolimab was administered to patients every 2 weeks at six dose levels: 0.01, 0.1, 0.3, 1.5, 3 and 10 mg/kg. Points the paper makes about the study in general: On average, CD8+ T cells showed more expanded clones than CD4+ T cells after ivuxolimab. Clonal expansion of both CD4+ and CD8+ blood T cells was observed from baseline to week 6 at doses 0.1 to 3.0 mg/kg. In the 0.1-3.0 mg/kg groups, partial responders were among the patients with the lowest normalized peripheral clonal expansion, particularly in CD8+ T cells. Low levels of normalized T-cell clonal expansion were also shown by some nonresponding patients. Which antigens the clonally expanded peripheral T cells were specific for was not determined.

The clonotype comes from an adult with an advanced solid tumor such as melanoma, head and neck, liver or kidney cancer. The source was CD4+ or CD8+ T cells sorted from blood, collected in a trial of the OX40 agonist ivuxolimab.

In nucleotides, the sequence is TGTGCCAGCAGTTACGGAGGGAGTCGCTATAATTCACCCCTCCACTTT. It is translated as CASSYGGSRYNSPLHF. The chain employs TRBV6-5 and TRBJ1-6, with the D gene uncertain. Its CDR3 holds 16 amino acids, cysteine through phenylalanine. Just the 48-base CDR3 DNA is kept, in frame starting at base 1. CDR1 MNHEY and CDR2 SVGAGI were looked up in the germline V gene. The V end loses 2 bases and the J end loses 3 bases, and a stretch of 11 bases separates them.